Listed below are T cell receptor beta chains from one sample, sequenced in a study of T-cell memory formation after mild COVID-19. TCRdb processed the 5' RACE reads anew with MiXCR; each CDR3 protein has one entry. Of roughly 120,000 distinct CDR3 sequences listed, 22% were seen once; the top ten hold approximately 40%. Input material: PBMCs or a T cell subset sorted from them (not recorded which). Every receptor here comes from a man younger than 35 who had mild COVID-19 (a few samples of this study predate the infection). Cell type and time point are not known. Each CDR3 is given with its conserved first and last residue. A D gene is named only where the DNA matches it firmly. Clone size appears in some rows only: once, few, many, or a class for an expanded clone.

D	size	J	V	DNA	CDR3
NA	NA	TRBJ2-5	TRBV7-8	TGTGCCAGCAGCTTAGTGGCCGTCCAAGAGACCCAGTACTTC	CASSLVAVQETQYF
TRBD2	few	TRBJ2-2	TRBV4-3	TGCGCCAGCAGCCAAGATCTAGCGGGGGGCACCGGGGAGCTGTTTTTT	CASSQDLAGGTGELFF
NA	NA	TRBJ1-5	TRBV7-6	TGTGCCAGCAGCCTGTATATAGGGCCAAATCAGCCCCAGCATTTT	CASSLYIGPNQPQHF
NA	NA	TRBJ2-5	TRBV5-1	TGCGCCAGCAGCCCGATGGGAGGCTCCCAAGAGACCCAGTACTTC	CASSPMGGSQETQYF
NA	few	TRBJ2-5	TRBV7-9	TGTGCCAGCAGCGTGACATATAAAGAGACCCAGTACTTC	CASSVTYKETQYF
NA	few	TRBJ1-2	TRBV29-1	TGCAGCGTATACAGGGTGGAAGGCTACACCTTC	CSVYRVEGYTF
TRBD1	few	TRBJ2-3	TRBV7-9	TGTGCCAGCAGCGCTCGGACAGGGCCGGCAAAAAATACGCAGTATTTT	CASSARTGPAKNTQYF
TRBD1	NA	TRBJ2-2	TRBV6-5	TGTGCCAGCAGTTCCACGTACGCCGGACAGGATGCCGGGGAGCTGTTTTTT	CASSSTYAGQDAGELFF
NA	NA	TRBJ2-7	TRBV27	TGTGCCAGCAGTTGGGTCCAGGGGCAGAACCACGAGCAGTACTTC	CASSWVQGQNHEQYF
TRBD1	few	TRBJ1-2	TRBV4-3	TGCGCCAGCAGCCCCCATCGGGACAGCTATGGCTACACCTTC	CASSPHRDSYGYTF
TRBD1	NA	TRBJ2-1	TRBV4-1	TGCGCCAGCAGCCAGACAGGGTTTGGCAATGAGCAGTTCTTC	CASSQTGFGNEQFF
NA	few	TRBJ2-2	TRBV4-1	TGCGCCAGCAGCCAAGCATTGGACACCGGGGAGCTGTTTTTT	CASSQALDTGELFF
NA	NA	TRBJ1-5	TRBV4-1	TGCGCCAGCAGCCAAGAGATTACTTTAAAGCCCCAGCATTTT	CASSQEITLKPQHF
NA	once	TRBJ2-1	TRBV20-1	TGCAGTGCTAGGGGGGGAGTTTACAATGAGCAGTTCTTC	CSARGGVYNEQFF
TRBD1	few	TRBJ1-6	TRBV9	TGTGCCAGCAGCCCCCGGGACAGGGTACAATCACCCCTCCACTTT	CASSPRDRVQSPLHF
NA	NA	TRBJ1-2	TRBV7-9	TGTGCCAGCAGCTTGGGGGCTGGCTACACCTTC	CASSLGAGYTF
NA	few	TRBJ1-2	TRBV7-9	TGTGCCAGCAGCTTATCCGGGGGTTACTATGGCTACACCTTC	CASSLSGGYYGYTF
NA	NA	TRBJ2-7	TRBV7-6	TGTGCCAGCACCCTCTCAGAGGGTCAGGACTACGAGCAGTACTTC	CASTLSEGQDYEQYF
TRBD2	NA	TRBJ2-2	TRBV6-2/TRBV6-3	TGTGCCAGCAGTTTAGCGGGGGTACACACCGGGGAGCTGTTTTTT	CASSLAGVHTGELFF
NA	few	TRBJ2-5	TRBV7-9	TGTGCCAGCAGCTTAGTAGAAGTGGTGGAGACCCAGTACTTC	CASSLVEVVETQYF
TRBD1	NA	TRBJ2-1	TRBV9	TGTGCCAGCAGCGGCCAATATCAGGGGGATCTGTTCTTC	CASSGQYQGDLFF
NA	NA	TRBJ2-7	TRBV7-2	TGTGCCAGCAGCTTAAGGCCGGGGGGCTCCCACTCCTACGAGCAGTACTTC	CASSLRPGGSHSYEQYF
NA	NA	TRBJ2-5	TRBV15	TGTGCCACCAGCCGACCCCCGGCTGTAGAGACCCAGTACTTC	CATSRPPAVETQYF
NA	NA	TRBJ2-1	TRBV5-1	TGCGCCAGCAGCTTGTGGCCAGGGGACAATGAGCAGTTCTTC	CASSLWPGDNEQFF
TRBD1	NA	TRBJ1-1	TRBV6-6	TGTGCCAGCAGTGGGACAGGGGGCACTGAAGCTTTCTTT	CASSGTGGTEAFF
TRBD1	NA	TRBJ1-5	TRBV6-5	TGTGCCAGCAGTTTAGGGACAGTCAATCAGCCCCAGCATTTT	CASSLGTVNQPQHF
NA	NA	TRBJ2-2	TRBV4-2	TGTGCCAGCAGCCAAGAAGGCCGAAACACCGGGGAGCTGTTTTTT	CASSQEGRNTGELFF
TRBD2	many	TRBJ2-1	TRBV9	TGTGCCAGCAGCCCGCAGCGGGGGCCTTACAATGAGCAGTTCTTC	CASSPQRGPYNEQFF
NA	few	TRBJ2-6	TRBV5-1	TGCGCCAGCAGCTACGAGGGCCTCCCTGGGGCCACCGTCCTGACTTTC	CASSYEGLPGATVLTF
NA	NA	TRBJ2-2	TRBV20-1	TGCAGTGCCCGAGCCGGGGAGCTGTTTTTT	CSARAGELFF
TRBD2	few	TRBJ2-3	TRBV27	TGTGCCAGCAGTTTCCTGGGACTAGCGGGGGGTCCAGATACGCAGTATTTT	CASSFLGLAGGPDTQYF
NA	few	TRBJ1-2	TRBV29-1	TGCAGCGCCGTACTCCAGGACTATGGCTACACCTTC	CSAVLQDYGYTF